This TCR beta chain was obtained from a study of regulatory T cells in long-lasting Graves disease (dated by TCRdb to 2020 to 2023). Regarding the complete study: Newly diagnosed Graves' disease patients had taken antithyroid drugs for less than 3 months. Persistent Graves' disease patients were compared with newly diagnosed Graves' disease patients by peripheral blood TCR sequencing and RNA sequencing. The study took place in China and was registered as a clinical trial. A total of around 35 samples underwent TCR sequencing, from some 13 patients with persistent Graves' disease and 20 patients with newly diagnosed Graves' disease.

The CDR3, cysteine through phenylalanine, is 16 amino acids long. CDR3 DNA only is kept here, 48 bases in frame from base 1. CDR1 and CDR2 are drawn from the germline V gene: MDHEN, SYDVKM. The junction shows trimming of 8 bases on V and 4 bases on J, and the gene matches do not reach 7 bases of it. What the research found in general, with its limitations: Persistent disease showed preferential use of TRBV28, TRBJ1-2 and TRBJ2-5, whereas newly diagnosed disease favored TRBV20-1 and TRBJ2-1. The study examined only peripheral blood because the primary lesion, thyroid tissue, could not be accessed. Sequencing and analysis were restricted to the TCR beta chain. The small sample size was acknowledged by the authors as a limitation that may reduce accuracy. A larger number of public clonotypes was shared among persistent patients (approximately 3,000) than among newly diagnosed patients (about 990). Lower TCR Shannon entropy and fewer highly expanded clones were observed in persistent Graves' disease patients than in newly diagnosed patients, which suggested clonal expansion.

The method was multiplex PCR. The sequencing machine was an Illumina HiSeq 4000. TCR beta libraries were built with iRepertoire HTBI primers and Arm-PCR amplification of CDR3 regions. Before sequencing, the PCR products went through gel purification. For the original study's pipeline: Across samples, about 63 TRBV and roughly 13 TRBJ segments were identified and used for gene usage analysis of CDR3 amino acid clonotypes. Filtered high-quality paired reads were merged into contigs using COPE and FqMerger. BLAST was used to align contigs to the IMGT TRBV, TRBD and TRBJ reference genes, and CDR3 was defined following IMGT. Highly expanded clones were defined as clonotypes with a frequency above 0.1%. Repertoire diversity was measured by Shannon entropy, and V-J evenness by the Gini coefficient. A clonotype found in more than one individual was treated as public. In TCRdb, the public reads were trimmed at Q25 with fastp and aligned with MiXCR, with productive beta chains retained. Entries that share a CDR3 protein sequence are merged under the most common genes and DNA. TCRdb, rather than the study authors, made the V and J calls. A total of fewer than 650,000 distinct CDR3 sequences appear in this sample, roughly 15% of them only once. About 20% of the sample belongs to the ten largest clones.

This clonotype appeared a single time. There is no known antigen for this receptor. No clone much larger than this one lies a single base away; base qualities are absent. One read alone lends weak support. The time point label, read with the paper, signifies: newly diagnosed GD, antithyroid drugs for less than 3 months. For both TCR sequencing and RNA sequencing, RNA was extracted from PBMCs using TRIzol. The diagnosis of Graves' disease was made according to American Thyroid Association guidelines. Patients for the study were recruited at an endocrinology department in Xi'an, China. From each patient, around 9 milliliters of peripheral blood was collected into an EDTA anticoagulant tube. Ficoll Paque Plus density gradient separation was used to isolate PBMCs, and no further T cell sorting was performed. An Agilent 2100 Bioanalyzer and agarose gel were used to check RNA quality, while a NanoDrop 2000 measured RNA concentration.

These data also formed part of another study, on T cells in Graves' hyperthyroidism and ophthalmopathy. Taken from the second paper: Graves' hyperthyroidism was defined as stable when no progression to ophthalmopathy occurred over 18 months of follow-up. Hyperthyroidism patients were newly diagnosed, had a disease duration of under 2 months, and were aged 18 to 65 years. The study excluded patients with uncontrolled infections, other autoimmune diseases, pregnancy or lactation. Diagnoses were based on clinical symptoms, serum thyroxine and TRAb, thyroid ultrasound and orbital computed tomography. The TCR CDR3 was subjected to a first round of RT-PCR using the HTBI primer set and the Qiagen OneStep RT-PCR kit. Most expanded thyroid clonotypes (frequency above 0.001) were also detected in blood, suggesting blood repertoires may reflect thyroid immune responses. A model built on a 13 V-J signature distinguished ophthalmopathy from stable hyperthyroidism, reaching 87.88% sensitivity and about 81% specificity in cross-validation and 80%/75% in testing. During validation, the model predicted progression to ophthalmopathy a median of approximately 7 months ahead of onset, with almost 71% sensitivity and more than 72% specificity. To identify TCR V-J signatures that set the groups apart, the researchers used a discovery cohort of 100 or so patients, made up of 40 to 45 with Graves' ophthalmopathy and some 55 with stable Graves' hyperthyroidism. Whether ophthalmopathy could be predicted prospectively was tested in an independent validation cohort made up of roughly 20 hyperthyroidism patients plus 17 patients who later progressed to ophthalmopathy. The approximately 97 discovery patients were randomly divided into training and test sets at a 7:3 ratio. Thyroid tissue and blood T-cell repertoires from over 5 Graves' hyperthyroidism patients were also compared in the study. After sampling, hyperthyroidism patients received methimazole starting at 30 mg daily, and ophthalmopathy patients received high-dose intravenous methylprednisolone. A second multiplex PCR round built the libraries, followed by size selection and purification. Sequencing of the libraries was done on an Illumina HiSeq2000 using paired-end 100 bp reads. SOAPnuke was used to process the raw data, throwing out any read that contained adapters or uncalled bases, had a mean Phred below 15, or lacked an exact constant-primer or identifier match. COPE v1.2.5 was used to merge high-quality paired reads, and clonotypes were defined as unique nucleotide sequences. Clonotypes were aligned to IMGT TRBV, TRBD and TRBJ reference segments using MiTCR v1.1. The analysis was restricted to V-J combinations with a frequency above 0.0001, which together covered 99.2% of the repertoires. The TCS score was defined as the ratio of F50 (clonal expansion) to E x V (chaos), calculated using BLOSUM62-based TCRdist between CDR3 peptides within each V-J. Welch's t-statistics and random forest reduced roughly 500 V-J features to under 15, which were used in a naive Bayes classifier (R e1071). No statistical method was used to set the sample size in advance, and investigators knew the group allocation. The paper reports TCR Vbeta CDR3 sequencing of approximately 130 peripheral blood samples: around 45 ophthalmopathy, roughly 80 hyperthyroidism and around 17 progressor patients.

The sequence was collected from a woman aged 25 to 39 with Graves disease. Donor details come from another sample of the same person, matched by shared clones. Sequenced here: peripheral blood mononuclear cells (PBMCs), sampled at new diagnosis, from a patient treated with antithyroid drugs. The rearranged chain carries TRBV28 and TRBJ2-1, with 14 bases matching TRBD2. The CDR3: CASRTGLAGGYNEQFF. The DNA sequence is as follows: TGTGCCAGCCGTACCGGACTAGCGGGAGGTTACAATGAGCAGTTCTTC.